This T cell receptor (beta chain) was profiled in a study of identical twins. Via MiXCR, TCRdb re-called the 5' RACE reads, giving one row per CDR3 protein. The sample consists of some 790,000 distinct CDR3 sequences, roughly 20% of them appearing once. This clonotype was detected only a few times. Germline assignment: CDR1 LNHDA and CDR2 SQIVND (reference sequence). The CDR3 consists of 16 residues. V dropped 1 base and J dropped 2 bases, with 11 bases sitting between them. These sequences were also reported in another study, on T cells expressing NK-cell markers. That paper notes: From sorted CD3+CD56+NKG2C+, CD3+CD56+NKG2C- and CD3+CD56-NKG2C+ T cells came the TCR beta repertoires.

The TCR originated in a woman between 18 and 29 years old in good health. Sample: PBMCs. The chain uses TRBV19 and TRBJ2-2; D perhaps matches TRBD1 (5 bases). In DNA form, the CDR3 reads TGTGCCAGTAGTATAGTAACAGGCCTTAACACCGGGGAGCTGTTTTTT. Its protein product is CASSIVTGLNTGELFF.